Sequencing of this T cell receptor (beta chain) was carried out in a study of long-term antiretroviral therapy in people with HIV (dated by TCRdb to 2021 to 2024). With regard to the full study: The earliest samples were collected about a decade before the 2015 WHO recommendation for immediate ART, when ART was typically delayed until CD4 counts fell. Whether ART initiation and durable HIV suppression were associated with changes in peripheral blood TRB repertoire composition and diversity was tested in a retrospective serial study. The cohort contributed under 200 cryopreserved PBMC samples from 30 adults with confirmed HIV infection, collected serially over a mean of approximately six years (range 1-12). About 35% of the 30 participants with HIV were female. No cross-contamination during QIAcube processing was seen in test extractions of a monoclonal T-cell line run alongside roughly 30 polyclonal samples.

About this clone itself: It has no known antigen specificity. No base qualities exist here, and no much larger clone lies one base off it.

CDR1 and CDR2 were assigned from the germline V gene as SGDLS and YYNGEE. The CDR3 measures 17 amino acids from cysteine to phenylalanine. This entry keeps only the CDR3 DNA: 51 bases, framed from base 1. V loses 0 bases of germline sequence and J loses 4 bases, and the interval between the two ends is 16 bases. To be included, a participant needed at least one PBMC sample from before ART initiation plus at least two post-ART samples. Treatment was received in the United States of America by all participants with HIV. Cryopreserved samples of about 1-10 million PBMC were thawed and washed before DNA extraction. At the time of the earliest PBMC sample, participants with HIV were aged between roughly 23 and 60 years. PBMC samples from each participant spanned 1-4 timepoints before ART initiation and 2-8 timepoints after ART initiation, with a median of 7 samples. Serial HIV viral load, CD4+ T-cell count, ART history and demographic data were obtained for every participant. Genomic DNA was extracted from unsorted PBMC with a Qiagen kit on a QIAcube, with processing performed in batches of 12 samples.

Paper-wide results and their limitations: Starting ART was linked to a significant rise in TRB diversity, yet even after long-term ART the diversity remained significantly lower than in transplant donor controls. The samples span the years 2004 to 2017, and the ART regimens used may be less effective than current regimens. Because cell numbers in pre-ART samples were limited, unsorted PBMC were profiled instead of sorted CD4+ and CD8+ T cells. The repertoire was dominated across all time points by expanded TRB clones identified before ART initiation, although this dominance was seen to fluctuate and to decrease in many PLHIV after ART. Narrower CDR3 length ranges were observed in HIV repertoires than in controls, and an antigen-experienced repertoire with only a slight naive shift after ART was suggested by the network structure. Inferences about post-ART repertoire changes were limited because no data were available on ART adherence, viral resistance or therapy changes. Because PBMC availability was limited, only the TCR beta chain was sequenced, with no alpha chain pairing.

The immunoSEQ hsTCRB v3.0 assay was used at survey level resolution for TRB variable region sequencing. The targeted TRB sequencing depth was roughly 40,000-55,000 T-cell genomes per sample. Pooled TRB libraries were sequenced on an Illumina MiSeq with a v3 150-cycle kit. In the paper's pipeline: Repertoire analysis ran in R within a reproducible Nextflow workflow covering QC, data transformation and analysis. LymphoSeq2, an R package for AIRR-Seq data exploration, was used to implement custom analyses. After excluding a few samples that yielded fewer than 5000 total TRB sequences, under 200 HIV repertoires remained for analysis. Among the approximately 200 retained HIV repertoires, 55 to 65 were collected before ART initiation and some 130 were collected after ART initiation. Repertoires were downsampled to 5000 TRB nucleotide sequences, and summary statistics were averaged over 100 downsampling iterations. The analysis kept only TRB sequences whose CDR3 regions were at least seven amino acids long. Diversity was assessed using a clonality score derived from Shannon entropy and using the Gini coefficient. Repertoire networks linked the top 5000 CDR3 amino acid sequences whenever two sequences differed by an edit distance of one. For TRB CDR3 amino acid sequences, antigen specificity groups and MHC restriction were predicted with GLIPH2. To flag known CMV, EBV, HIV or tissue antigen associations, CDR3 amino acid sequences were matched against VDJdb and McPAS-TCR. Pre-ART, post-ART and control groups were compared with Wilcoxon signed-rank tests and Holm-Bonferroni correction. TCRdb mirrors the immuneACCESS table, restricted to in-frame sequences. Some clones are absent from its copies; in checked studies, under half trace to an unresolved V gene, and the reason for the others is unknown. From that table come the V and J calls and clone size; the DNA was used to work out D and trimming. This sample holds approximately 9,400 clones; 60% to 85% were observed only once. Clones ranked in the top ten supply around a quarter of the sample.

The TCR sequence derives from a middle-aged man with HIV. The rearrangement combines TRBV9 with TRBJ1-4, and TRBD1 may be the D gene, going by 5 matching bases. Sequenced material: unsorted PBMCs, taken 0.6 years before starting antiretroviral therapy. The sequence in DNA is TGTGCCAGCAGCGTAGTAAACGGGACCGAGATTAATGAAAAACTGTTTTTT. Its amino acids are CASSVVNGTEINEKLFF.